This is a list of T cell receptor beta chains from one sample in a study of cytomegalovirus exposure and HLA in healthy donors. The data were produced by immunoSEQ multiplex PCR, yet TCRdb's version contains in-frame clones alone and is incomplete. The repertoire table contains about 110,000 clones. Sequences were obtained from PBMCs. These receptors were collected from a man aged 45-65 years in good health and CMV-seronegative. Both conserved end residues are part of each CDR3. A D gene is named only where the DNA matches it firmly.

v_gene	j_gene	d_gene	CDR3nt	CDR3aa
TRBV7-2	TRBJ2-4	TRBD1	TGTGCCAGCAGCCCGCAGGGGGCTGAAAACATTCAGTACTTC	CASSPQGAENIQYF
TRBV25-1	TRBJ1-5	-	TGTGCCAGCAGTCCGCAAGGGGGGGGCAATCAGCCCCAGCATTTT	CASSPQGGGNQPQHF
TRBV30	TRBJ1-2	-	TGTGCCTGGAGTGTACAAGGGGCTGGTGATGGCTACACCTTC	CAWSVQGAGDGYTF
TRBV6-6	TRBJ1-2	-	TGTGCCAGCAGTTACCCTGCCAGGCAGAACGACTATGGCTACACCTTC	CASSYPARQNDYGYTF
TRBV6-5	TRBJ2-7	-	TGTGCCAGCAGTTACGGGACAAGTCTTTCCTACGAGCAGTACTTC	CASSYGTSLSYEQYF
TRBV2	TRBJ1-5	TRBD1	TGTGCCAGCAGTGAAAACAGGGGGCGAGAACAGCCCCAGCATTTT	CASSENRGREQPQHF
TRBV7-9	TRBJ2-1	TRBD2	TGTGCCAGCAGCTTACGCGGGGGGAACAATGAGCAGTTCTTC	CASSLRGGNNEQFF
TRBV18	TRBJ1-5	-	TGTGCCAGCTCACCTTTTTGGGGGGATCAGCCCCAGCATTTT	CASSPFWGDQPQHF
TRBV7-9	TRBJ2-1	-	TGTGCCAGCAGCTTTCCGGGAAGCTCCTACAATGAGCAGTTCTTC	CASSFPGSSYNEQFF
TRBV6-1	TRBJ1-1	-	TGTGCCAGCAGTGAACCGGGGGAAGTCTCCACTGAAGCTTTCTTT	CASSEPGEVSTEAFF
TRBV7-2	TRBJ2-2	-	TGTGCCAGCAGCCGACAGGCGAACACCGGGGAGCTGTTTTTT	CASSRQANTGELFF
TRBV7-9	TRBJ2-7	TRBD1	TGTGCCAGCAGCAAAAGGGACAGGGGGCTGGAAGAGCAGTACTTC	CASSKRDRGLEEQYF
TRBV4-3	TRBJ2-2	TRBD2	TGCGCCAGCAGCCGACAACCGGGACTAGCTAACACCGGGGAGCTGTTTTTT	CASSRQPGLANTGELFF
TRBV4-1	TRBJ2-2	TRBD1	TGCGCCAGCAGCAAGGACAGGGGTGACACCGGGGAGCTGTTTTTT	CASSKDRGDTGELFF
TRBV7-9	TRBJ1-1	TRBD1	TGTGCCAGCAGCTGGGGACAGACGGGAACTGAAGCTTTCTTT	CASSWGQTGTEAFF
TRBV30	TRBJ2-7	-	TGTGCCTGGTCCCCTGGGAGAAACGAGCAGTACTTC	CAWSPGRNEQYF
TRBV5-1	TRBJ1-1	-	TGCGCCAGCAGCGACAGCCCGAACACTGAAGCTTTCTTT	CASSDSPNTEAFF
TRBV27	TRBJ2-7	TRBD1	TGTGCCAGCAGTTCATCCGGGACAGGGGGGGCCTACGCCCAGTACTTC	CASSSSGTGGAYAQYF
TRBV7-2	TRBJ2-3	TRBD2	TGTGCCAGTACTAGCGGAGGCACAGATACGCAGTATTTT	CASTSGGTDTQYF
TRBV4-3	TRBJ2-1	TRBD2	TGCGCCAGCAGCCAAGATTGGGGCGGGGGGGCTAATGAGCAGTTCTTC	CASSQDWGGGANEQFF
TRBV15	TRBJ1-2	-	TGTGCCACCAGCCTTGGGGCAGATGGCTACACCTTC	CATSLGADGYTF
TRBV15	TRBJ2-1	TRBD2	TGTGCCACCAGCATCGGACTAGCGTACAACAATGAGCAGTTCTTC	CATSIGLAYNNEQFF
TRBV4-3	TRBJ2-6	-	TGCGCCAGCAGCCAAGCCGGGACTGAGGGACGATCTGGGGCCAACGTCCTGACTTTC	CASSQAGTEGRSGANVLTF
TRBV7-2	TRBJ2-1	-	TGTGCCAGCAGCCCGAGCTTTGGCTCCTACAATGAGCAGTTCTTC	CASSPSFGSYNEQFF
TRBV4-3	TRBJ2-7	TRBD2	TGCGCCAGCAGCCAAGATCCACTAGCGGCCTACGAGCAGTACTTC	CASSQDPLAAYEQYF
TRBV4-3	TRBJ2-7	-	TGCGCCAGCAGCCAGTCAGGGGCGGACGAGCAGTACTTC	CASSQSGADEQYF
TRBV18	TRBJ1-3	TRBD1	TGTGCCAGCTCCGGACAGGGGGATGGAAACACCATATATTTT	CASSGQGDGNTIYF
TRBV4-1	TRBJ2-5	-	TGCGCCAGCAGCCAAACCTTGGCAGAGACCCAGTACTTC	CASSQTLAETQYF
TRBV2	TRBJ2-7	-	TGTGCCAGCAGGGATCCCCACAGAACCTACGAGCAGTACTTC	CASRDPHRTYEQYF
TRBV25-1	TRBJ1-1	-	TGTGCCAGCAGTGAATTGTCCGGGGGTACTGAAGCTTTCTTT	CASSELSGGTEAFF
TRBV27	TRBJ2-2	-	TGTGCCAGCACCCCGGGGGTGGGCACCGGGGAGCTGTTTTTT	CASTPGVGTGELFF
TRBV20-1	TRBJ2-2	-	TGCAGTGCTAGGGTACTCGGGGAGCTGTTTTTT	CSARVLGELFF
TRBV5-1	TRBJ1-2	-	TGCGCCAGCAGCTTGGGAGTGGTAGCCTATGGCTACACCTTC	CASSLGVVAYGYTF
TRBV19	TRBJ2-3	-	TGTGCCAGTAGTAGCCCGGGGACGCAGTATTTT	CASSSPGTQYF
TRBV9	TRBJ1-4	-	TGTGCCAGCAGCACAGGTCAGGCCGATGAAAAACTGTTTTTT	CASSTGQADEKLFF